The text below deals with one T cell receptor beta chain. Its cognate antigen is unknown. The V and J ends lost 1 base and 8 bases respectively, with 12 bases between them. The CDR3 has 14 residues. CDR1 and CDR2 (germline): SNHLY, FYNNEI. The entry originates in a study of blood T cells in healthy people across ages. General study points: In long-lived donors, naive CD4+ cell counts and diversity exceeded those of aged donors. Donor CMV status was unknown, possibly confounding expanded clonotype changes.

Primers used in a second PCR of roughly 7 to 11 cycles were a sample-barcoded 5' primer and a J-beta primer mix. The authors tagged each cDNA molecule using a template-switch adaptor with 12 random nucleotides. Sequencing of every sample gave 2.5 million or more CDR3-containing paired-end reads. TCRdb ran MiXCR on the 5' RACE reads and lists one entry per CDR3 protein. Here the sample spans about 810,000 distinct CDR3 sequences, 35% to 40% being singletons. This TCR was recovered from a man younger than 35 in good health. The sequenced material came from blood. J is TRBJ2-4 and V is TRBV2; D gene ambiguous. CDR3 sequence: CASSEGVPRHIQYF. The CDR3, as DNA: TGTGCCAGCAGTGAAGGTGTCCCGCGCCACATTCAGTACTTC.